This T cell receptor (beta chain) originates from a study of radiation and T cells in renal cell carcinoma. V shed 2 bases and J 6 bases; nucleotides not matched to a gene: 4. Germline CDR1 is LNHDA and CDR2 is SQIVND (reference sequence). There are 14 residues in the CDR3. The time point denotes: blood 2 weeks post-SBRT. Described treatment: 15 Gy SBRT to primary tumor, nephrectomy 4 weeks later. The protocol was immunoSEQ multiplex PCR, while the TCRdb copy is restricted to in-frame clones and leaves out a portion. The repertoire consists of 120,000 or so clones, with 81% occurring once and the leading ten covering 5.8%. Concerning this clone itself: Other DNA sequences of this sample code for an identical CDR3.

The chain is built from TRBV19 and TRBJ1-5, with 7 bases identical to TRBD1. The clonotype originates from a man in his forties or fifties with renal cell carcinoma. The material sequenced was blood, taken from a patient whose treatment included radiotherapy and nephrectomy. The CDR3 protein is CASSIRQGGQPQHF. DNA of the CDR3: TGTGCCAGTAGTATAAGACAGGGAGGTCAGCCCCAGCATTTT.